The present T cell receptor (beta chain) was sequenced within a study of blood T cell repertoires in COVID-19. As for the study in general: COVID-19 samples from acute and convalescent phases originated in the United States, Italy and Spain. PBMCs, B-cell-depleted T cells, or T cells provided the cDNA or gDNA that made up the material.

Authors' analysis steps: Using reference gene primer amplification, nucleated cell counts were estimated. Profiling relied on immunoSEQ multiplex PCR, and the TCRdb table lists in-frame clones only, not all of them. V, J and clone size were drawn from that table, and D and trimming were deduced from the DNA. This sample yields fewer than 300,000 clones, of which roughly 90% are seen a single time; 4% belongs to the top ten. Germline CDR1 is MNHNS and CDR2 is SASEGT. There are 14 residues in the CDR3. The V end lost 0 bases, the J end lost 7 bases, and 12 bases lay between the germline ends. The rearrangement uses TRBV6-1 and TRBJ2-5; maybe TRBD1 (5 bases). The sample taken for sequencing was peripheral blood. The source is a man aged 60 to 75 who had recovered from COVID-19. This CDR3 reads CASSEAGRVGTQYF. In DNA form, the CDR3 reads TGTGCCAGCAGTGAAGCGGGCAGGGTTGGGACCCAGTACTTC.